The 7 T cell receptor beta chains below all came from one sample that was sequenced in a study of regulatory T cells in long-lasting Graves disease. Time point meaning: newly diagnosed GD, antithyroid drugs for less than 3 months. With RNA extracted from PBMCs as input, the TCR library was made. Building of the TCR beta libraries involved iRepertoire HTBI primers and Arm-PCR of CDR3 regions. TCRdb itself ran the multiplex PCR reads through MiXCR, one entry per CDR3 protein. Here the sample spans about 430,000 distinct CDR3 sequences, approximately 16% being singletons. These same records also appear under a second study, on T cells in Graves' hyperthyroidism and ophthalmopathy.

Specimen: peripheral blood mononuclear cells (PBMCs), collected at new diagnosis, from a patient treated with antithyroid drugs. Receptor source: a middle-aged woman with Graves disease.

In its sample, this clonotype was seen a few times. CDR3 sequence reads: CSARTGHEQFF. The CDR3 region has the DNA TGCAGTGCCAGAACGGGGCATGAGCAGTTCTTC. The gene calls are TRBV20-1 and TRBJ2-1; D possibly matches TRBD1 or TRBD2 (5 bases each). V was shortened by 6 bases and J by 8 bases, with 11 bases between the two germline ends. The germline gives CDR1 DFQATT, CDR2 SNEGSKA (reference sequence). This CDR3 spans 11 amino acids.

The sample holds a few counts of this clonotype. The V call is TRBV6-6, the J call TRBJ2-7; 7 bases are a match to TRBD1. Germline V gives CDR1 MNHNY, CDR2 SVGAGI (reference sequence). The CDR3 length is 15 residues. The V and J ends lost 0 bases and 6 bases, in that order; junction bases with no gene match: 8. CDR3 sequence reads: CASSYSYRGGGEQYF. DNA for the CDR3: TGTGCCAGCAGTTACTCGTACAGGGGCGGTGGCGAGCAGTACTTC.

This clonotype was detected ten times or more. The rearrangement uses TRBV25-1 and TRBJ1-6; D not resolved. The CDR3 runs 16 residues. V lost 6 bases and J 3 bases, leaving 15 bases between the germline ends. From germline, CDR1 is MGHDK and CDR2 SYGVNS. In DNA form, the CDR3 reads TGTGCCAGCAGATCGGAGGGCGCTCTCTATAATTCACCCCTCCACTTT. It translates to CASRSEGALYNSPLHF.

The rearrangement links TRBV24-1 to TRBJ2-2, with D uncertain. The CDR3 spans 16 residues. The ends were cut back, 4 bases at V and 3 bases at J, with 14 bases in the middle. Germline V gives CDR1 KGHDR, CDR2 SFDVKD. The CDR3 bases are TGTGCCACCAGTGACCCCGGCCATCGGGACACCGGGGAGCTGTTTTTT. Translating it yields CATSDPGHRDTGELFF.

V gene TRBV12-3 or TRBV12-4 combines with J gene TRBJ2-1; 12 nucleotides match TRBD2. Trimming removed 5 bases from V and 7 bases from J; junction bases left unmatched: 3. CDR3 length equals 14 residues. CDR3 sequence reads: CASSGLAGWNEQFF. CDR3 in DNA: TGTGCCAGCAGTGGACTAGCGGGATGGAATGAGCAGTTCTTC.

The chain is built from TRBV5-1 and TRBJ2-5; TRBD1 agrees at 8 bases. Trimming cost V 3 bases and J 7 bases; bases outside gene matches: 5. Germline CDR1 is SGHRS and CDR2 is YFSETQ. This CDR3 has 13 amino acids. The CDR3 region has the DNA TGCGCCAGCAGCTGGGACAGGACGGGGACCCAGTACTTC. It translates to CASSWDRTGTQYF.

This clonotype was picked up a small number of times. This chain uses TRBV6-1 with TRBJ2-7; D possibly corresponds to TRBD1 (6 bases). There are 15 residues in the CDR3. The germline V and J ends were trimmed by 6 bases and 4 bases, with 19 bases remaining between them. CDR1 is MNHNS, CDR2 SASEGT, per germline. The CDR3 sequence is CASSEDSLRGYEQYF. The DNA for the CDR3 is TGTGCCAGCAGCGAGGACAGCTTACGTGGATACGAGCAGTACTTC.